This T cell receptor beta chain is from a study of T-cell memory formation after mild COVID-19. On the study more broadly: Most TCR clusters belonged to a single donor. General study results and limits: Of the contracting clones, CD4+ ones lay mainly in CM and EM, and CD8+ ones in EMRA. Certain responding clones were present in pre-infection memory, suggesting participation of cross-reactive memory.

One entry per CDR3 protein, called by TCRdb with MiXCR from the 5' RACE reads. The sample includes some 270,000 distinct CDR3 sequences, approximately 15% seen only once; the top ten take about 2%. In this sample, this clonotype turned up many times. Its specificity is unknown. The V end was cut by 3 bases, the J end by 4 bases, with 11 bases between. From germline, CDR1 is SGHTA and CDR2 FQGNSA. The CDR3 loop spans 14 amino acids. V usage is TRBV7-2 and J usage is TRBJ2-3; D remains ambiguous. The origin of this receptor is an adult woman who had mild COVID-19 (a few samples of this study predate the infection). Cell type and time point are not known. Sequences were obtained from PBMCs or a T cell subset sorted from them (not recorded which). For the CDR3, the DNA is TGTGCCAGCAGCTTTCGATTCCTCGCAGATACGCAGTATTTT. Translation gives CASSFRFLADTQYF. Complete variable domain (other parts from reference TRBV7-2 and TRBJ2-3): GAGVSQSPSNKVTEKGKDVELRCDPISGHTALYWYRQSLGQGLEFLIYFQGNSAPDKSGLPSDRFSAERTGGSVSTLTIQRTQQEDSAVYLCASSFRFLADTQYFGPGTRLTVL.